These 21 T cell receptor beta chains came from one sample sequenced in a study of T cell responses to AZD1222 COVID-19 vaccine. Assay: immunoSEQ multiplex PCR; the TCRdb copy retains only in-frame clones and omits some. The table has under 200,000 clones, 90% to 95% seen once. The sample was peripheral blood, taken on day 0 of AZD1222 vaccination. All receptors come from an adult in good health.

V usage is TRBV6-5 and J usage is TRBJ2-7; a possible D gene is TRBD2 (6 bases). Trimming shortened V by 6 bases and J by 4 bases, and 16 bases separated the two germline ends. CDR3 length: 14 amino acids. CDR1 and CDR2 (germline): MNHEY, SVGAGI. The CDR3 protein is CASSPQEGGYEQYF. Here the CDR3 DNA reads TGTGCCAGCAGCCCCCAGGAGGGAGGTTACGAGCAGTACTTC.

V usage is TRBV10-1 and J usage is TRBJ2-1; the D gene is possibly TRBD2 (5 bases). The CDR3 runs to 16 residues. V lost 0 bases and J 0 bases, leaving 9 bases between the germline ends. The germline gives CDR1 WNHNN, CDR2 SYGVQD (reference sequence). The CDR3, as DNA: TGCGCCAGCAGTGAGTCAGCGGTCTTCTCCTACAATGAGCAGTTCTTC. Protein sequence: CASSESAVFSYNEQFF.

This clone was recorded a few times. Here the CDR3 reads CASSLGGDRVRYGYGYTF. The CDR3, as DNA: TGTGCCAGCAGCTTAGGCGGGGACAGGGTACGCTACGGCTATGGCTACACCTTC. The chain is built from TRBV7-2 and TRBJ1-2, with TRBD1 matching 9 bases. This CDR3 is 18 amino acids long. Germline V gene data show CDR1 as SGHTA and CDR2 as FQGNSA. V dropped 1 base and J dropped 4; count of bases not matched to a gene: 13.

The J gene is TRBJ2-1, the V gene TRBV6-1; D unclear. The CDR3 is 14 residues long. Germline CDR1 and CDR2: MNHNS and SASEGT. V was cut by 2 bases and J by 6 bases, with 11 bases left in between. CDR3 nucleotides: TGTGCCAGCAGTGAACTAACTGGGTTCAATGAGCAGTTCTTC. This codes for CASSELTGFNEQFF.

The chain recombines TRBV11-2 with TRBJ1-3, with a possible D match to TRBD1 (5 bases). CDR1 SGHAT and CDR2 FQNNGV come from the germline V gene. This CDR3 contains 15 residues. Trimming removed 5 bases from V and 0 bases from J, with 11 bases in between. CDR3 in amino acids: CASSRDRISGNTIYF. The CDR3 DNA follows: TGTGCCAGCAGCCGCGACAGAATCTCTGGAAACACCATATATTTT.

This clone was seen a handful of times. The chain links TRBV12-3 or TRBV12-4 to TRBJ2-3; TRBD1 aligns across 7 bases. V shed 5 bases and J 5 bases; nucleotides not matched to a gene: 4. The CDR3 runs 13 residues. CDR3 loop: CASSTGAGDTQYF. The CDR3 region has the DNA TGTGCCAGCAGTACAGGGGCGGGAGATACGCAGTATTTT.

This sequence joins TRBV4-1 and TRBJ1-5; possible D gene TRBD1, 5 bases. V was shortened by 5 bases and J by 3 bases, with 8 bases between the two germline ends. Germline V gives CDR1 MGHRA, CDR2 YSYEKL. There are 13 residues in the CDR3. The CDR3 loop reads CASSTRVNQPQHF. The CDR3 coding sequence is TGCGCCAGCAGCACCAGGGTCAATCAGCCCCAGCATTTT.

The chain joins TRBV6-5 to TRBJ1-5; a weak D match, TRBD1 (5 bases). CDR3 length: 15 amino acids. The ends were cut back, 0 bases at V and 9 bases at J, with 15 bases in the middle. The germline CDR1 and CDR2 sequences are MNHEY and SVGAGI. CDR3 nucleotide sequence: TGTGCCAGCAGTTACTCGGGACGGCTTGGAGGGCCCCAGCATTTT. Amino acids: CASSYSGRLGGPQHF.

The chain has TRBV24-1 and TRBJ1-5; D is unclear. The CDR3 runs 22 residues. The germline CDR1 and CDR2 sequences are KGHDR and SFDVKD. V was trimmed by 7 bases and J by 2 bases, leaving 35 bases between them. The CDR3 region has the DNA TGTGCCACCAGCGGGCCCACAAACCTTCCACCAGGTGATGGGTATGGCAATCAGCCCCAGCATTTT. As protein: CATSGPTNLPPGDGYGNQPQHF.

This clone has only one observation. This sequence joins TRBV11-2 and TRBJ2-3; 8 bases are a match to TRBD2. Germline CDR1 and CDR2: SGHAT and FQNNGV. CDR3 length: 17 amino acids. Trimming removed 4 bases from V and 0 bases from J; junction bases left unmatched: 9. The CDR3 bases are TGTGCCAGCAGCTCCAAGCGGGGGTCCACTAGCACAGATACGCAGTATTTT. Its protein product is CASSSKRGSTSTDTQYF. The full variable domain, with the rest looked up from reference TRBV11-2 and TRBJ2-3, is EAGVAQSPRYKIIEKRQSVAFWCNPISGHATLYWYQQILGQGPKLLIQFQNNGVVDDSQLPKDRFSAERLKGVDSTLKIQPAKLEDSAVYLCASSSKRGSTSTDTQYFGPGTRLTVL.

The chain links TRBV2 to TRBJ2-3; D gene uncertain. Germline V CDR1 and CDR2: SNHLY, FYNNEI. The CDR3 sequence is 16 residues long. V dropped 5 bases and J dropped 0 bases, with 15 bases sitting between them. The CDR3 spells CASSPGEATSTDTQYF. CDR3 bases: TGTGCCAGCAGTCCCGGAGAAGCGACTAGCACAGATACGCAGTATTTT.

This clone was seen only once. V and J are TRBV7-8 and TRBJ2-3, with D perhaps given as TRBD1 or TRBD2 (5 bases each). V lost 1 base and J lost 5, with 13 bases in between. Germline V gene lookup returns CDR1 SGHVS and CDR2 FQNEAQ. This CDR3 is 15 amino acids long. The CDR3 DNA follows: TGTGCCAGCAGCTTAGGTTGGGAGAGGGGAGATACGCAGTATTTT. Its translation is CASSLGWERGDTQYF.

In this sample, this clone turned up once. This chain connects TRBV5-6 to TRBJ1-1, with unresolved D. This CDR3 is 14 amino acids long. Germline CDR1 reads SGHDT; CDR2 reads YYEEEE. The ends were cut back, 2 bases at V and 6 bases at J, with 14 bases in the middle. The CDR3 DNA sequence: TGTGCCAGCAGCTTTGGGATAGGTGGAGCTGAAGCTTTCTTT. Translation gives CASSFGIGGAEAFF.

The chain employs TRBV5-4 and TRBJ1-6; D remains ambiguous. Germline loops: CDR1 SGHNT, CDR2 YYREEE (reference sequence). V was clipped by 4 bases and J by 1 base, with 9 bases between them. CDR3 length: 15 residues. Here the CDR3 reads CASSLVGSYNSPLHF. CDR3 DNA: TGTGCCAGCAGCCTCGTCGGTTCCTATAATTCACCCCTCCACTTT.

The rearrangement joins TRBV5-8 to TRBJ1-1, with D tentatively TRBD1 (6 bases). Germline V gene data show CDR1 as SGHTS and CDR2 as YDEGEE. The V and J ends lost 4 bases and 1 base respectively, with 11 bases between them. This CDR3 has 14 residues. The CDR3, as DNA: TGTGCCAGCAGCAAGGGACACTCGAACACTGAAGCTTTCTTT. This translates into CASSKGHSNTEAFF. Full variable domain (remainder filled in from reference TRBV5-8 and TRBJ1-1): EAGVTQSPTHLIKTRGQQATLRCSPISGHTSVYWYQQALGLGLQFLLWYDEGEERNRGNFPPRFSGRQFPNYSSELNVNALELEDSALYLCASSKGHSNTEAFFGQGTRLTVV.

This clone was counted a single time. The rearrangement links TRBV18 to TRBJ1-1; D remains ambiguous. V was pared by 0 bases and J by 4 bases, with 6 bases between. Germline V gene data show CDR1 as KGHSH and CDR2 as LQKENI. The CDR3 runs 13 residues. In nucleotides, the CDR3 is TGTGCCAGCTCACCACCGAGTCGCACTGAAGCTTTCTTT. Protein sequence: CASSPPSRTEAFF.

The chain employs TRBV19 and TRBJ1-2; D remains unclear. The germline V and J ends were trimmed by 5 bases and 0 bases, with 10 bases remaining between them. Looked up from germline, CDR1 is LNHDA and CDR2 is SQIVND (reference sequence). This CDR3 contains 14 residues. The chain's CDR3 is CASSPALANYGYTF. The CDR3 DNA follows: TGTGCCAGTAGTCCGGCTTTAGCTAACTATGGCTACACCTTC.

Turning to this clone: Other DNA sequences in the same sample also yield this CDR3. The chain joins TRBV7-9 to TRBJ2-7; no clear D. This CDR3 is 12 amino acids long. Germline loops: CDR1 SEHNR, CDR2 FQNEAQ (reference sequence). Deletions cut 5 bases from V and 3 bases from J, with 8 bases between. CDR3 in amino acids: CASSPSSYEQYF. The CDR3, as DNA: TGTGCCAGCAGCCCCTCAAGCTACGAGCAGTACTTC. The full variable domain, in which reference TRBV7-9 and TRBJ2-7 provide the parts outside the CDR3, is DTGVSQNPRHKITKRGQNVTFRCDPISEHNRLYWYRQTLGQGPEFLTYFQNEAQLEKSRLLSDRFSAERPKGSFSTLEIQRTEQGDSAMYLCASSPSSYEQYFGPGTRLTVT.

The chain has TRBV10-1 and TRBJ2-1; D gene ambiguous. V lost 5 bases to trimming and J lost 7 bases, with 6 bases between them. This CDR3 comprises 11 residues. Per germline, CDR1 WNHNN and CDR2 SYGVQD (reference sequence). The CDR3 bases are TGCGCCAGCAGTAGTAATAATGAGCAGTTCTTC. This codes for CASSSNNEQFF.

This sequence joins TRBV6-5 and TRBJ1-6, with D maybe TRBD1 (6 bases). The V end was cut by 0 bases, the J end by 10 bases, with 16 bases between. Germline V gene sequence: CDR1 MNHEY, CDR2 SVGAGI. The CDR3 is 16 amino acids. This chain's CDR3 is CASSYSTGSTGSPLHF. Here the CDR3 DNA reads TGTGCCAGCAGTTACTCTACAGGGTCAACGGGGTCACCCCTCCACTTT.

V is TRBV19 and J is TRBJ1-1; D uncertain. The germline V and J ends were trimmed by 0 bases and 0 bases, with 14 bases remaining between them. This CDR3 comprises 17 residues. Germline V gene data show CDR1 as LNHDA and CDR2 as SQIVND (reference sequence). CDR3 in amino acids: CASSIDGPPILNTEAFF. For the CDR3, the DNA is TGTGCCAGTAGTATAGATGGGCCGCCTATCTTGAACACTGAAGCTTTCTTT. Combining the CDR3 with reference TRBV19 and TRBJ1-1 gives the whole variable domain DGGITQSPKYLFRKEGQNVTLSCEQNLNHDAMYWYRQDPGQGLRLIYYSQIVNDFQKGDIAEGYSVSREKKESFPLTVTSAQKNPTAFYLCASSIDGPPILNTEAFFGQGTRLTVV.